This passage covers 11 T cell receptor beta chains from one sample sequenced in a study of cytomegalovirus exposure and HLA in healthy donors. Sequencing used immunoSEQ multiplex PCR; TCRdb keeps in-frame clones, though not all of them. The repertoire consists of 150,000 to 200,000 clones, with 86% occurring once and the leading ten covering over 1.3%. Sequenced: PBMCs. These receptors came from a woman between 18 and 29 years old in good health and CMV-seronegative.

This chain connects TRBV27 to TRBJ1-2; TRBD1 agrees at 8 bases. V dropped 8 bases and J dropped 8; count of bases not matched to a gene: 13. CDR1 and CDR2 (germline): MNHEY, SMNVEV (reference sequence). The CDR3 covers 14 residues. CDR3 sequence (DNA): TGTGCCAGCGGGCTCCCCAGGGGGCCGGGCGGCTACACCTTC. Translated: CASGLPRGPGGYTF.

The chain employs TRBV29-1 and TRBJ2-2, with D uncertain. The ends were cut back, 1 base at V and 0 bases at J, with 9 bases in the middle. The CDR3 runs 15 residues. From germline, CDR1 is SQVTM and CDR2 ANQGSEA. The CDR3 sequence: CSVEGVKANTGELFF. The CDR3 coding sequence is TGCAGCGTTGAAGGCGTGAAAGCGAACACCGGGGAGCTGTTTTTT.

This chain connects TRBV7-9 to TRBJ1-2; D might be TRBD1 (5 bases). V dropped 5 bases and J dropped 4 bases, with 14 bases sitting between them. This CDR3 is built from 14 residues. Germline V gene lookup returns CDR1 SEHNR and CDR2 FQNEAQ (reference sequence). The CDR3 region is CASSPSGGGYGYTF. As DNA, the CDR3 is TGTGCCAGCAGCCCTTCAGGCGGGGGCTATGGCTACACCTTC. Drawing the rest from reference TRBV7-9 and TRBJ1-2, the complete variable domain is DTGVSQNPRHKITKRGQNVTFRCDPISEHNRLYWYRQTLGQGPEFLTYFQNEAQLEKSRLLSDRFSAERPKGSFSTLEIQRTEQGDSAMYLCASSPSGGGYGYTFGSGTRLTVV.

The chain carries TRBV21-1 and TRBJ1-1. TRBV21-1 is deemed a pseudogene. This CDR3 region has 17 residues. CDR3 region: CASSKAAGLRLNTEAFF. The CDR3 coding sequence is TGTGCCAGCAGCAAAGCCGCGGGGCTACGCTTGAACACTGAAGCTTTCTTT.

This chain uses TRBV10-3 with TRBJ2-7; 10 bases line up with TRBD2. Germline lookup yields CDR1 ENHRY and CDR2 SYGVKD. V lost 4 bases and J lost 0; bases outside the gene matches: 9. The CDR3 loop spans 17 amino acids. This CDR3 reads CAISGTGLAESSYEQYF. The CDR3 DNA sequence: TGTGCCATCAGTGGGACCGGACTAGCGGAAAGCTCCTACGAGCAGTACTTC.

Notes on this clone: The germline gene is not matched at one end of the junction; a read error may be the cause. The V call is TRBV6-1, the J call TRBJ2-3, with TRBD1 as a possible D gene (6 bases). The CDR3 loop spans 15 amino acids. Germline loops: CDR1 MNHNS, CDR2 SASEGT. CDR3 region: CASSEFGTSTHTQYF. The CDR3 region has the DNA TGTGCCAGCAGTGAATTCGGGACAAGCACACATACGCAGTATTTT.

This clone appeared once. The DNA of the CDR3 is TGTGCCAGCAGCGCTACCGGGACAGGGGGACGAGCCGGGGAGCTGTTTTTT. It yields the protein CASSATGTGGRAGELFF. This chain links TRBV9 with TRBJ2-2, with 11 bases matching TRBD1. J lost 6 bases, V lost 3 bases, and 10 bases had no gene match. Per germline, CDR1 SGDLS and CDR2 YYNGEE. There are 17 residues in the CDR3.

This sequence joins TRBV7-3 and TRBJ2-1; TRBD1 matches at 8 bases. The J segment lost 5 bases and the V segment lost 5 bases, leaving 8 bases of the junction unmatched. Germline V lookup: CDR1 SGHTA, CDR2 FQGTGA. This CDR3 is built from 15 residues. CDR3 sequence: CASSPQTGAHNEQFF. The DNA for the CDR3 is TGTGCCAGCAGCCCCCAGACAGGGGCACACAATGAGCAGTTCTTC.

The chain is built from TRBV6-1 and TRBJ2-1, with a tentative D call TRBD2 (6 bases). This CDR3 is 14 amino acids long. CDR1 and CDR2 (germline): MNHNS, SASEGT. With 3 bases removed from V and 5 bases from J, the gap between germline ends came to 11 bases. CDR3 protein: CASSDPGADNEQFF. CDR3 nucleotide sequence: TGTGCCAGCAGTGACCCGGGAGCGGACAATGAGCAGTTCTTC.

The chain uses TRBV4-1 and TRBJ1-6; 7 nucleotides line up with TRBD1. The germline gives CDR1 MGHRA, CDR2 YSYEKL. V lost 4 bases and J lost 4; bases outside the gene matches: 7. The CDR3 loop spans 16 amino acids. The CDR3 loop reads CASSRGPGQYNSPLHF. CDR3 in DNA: TGCGCCAGCAGCCGCGGACCGGGACAGTATAATTCACCCCTCCACTTT.

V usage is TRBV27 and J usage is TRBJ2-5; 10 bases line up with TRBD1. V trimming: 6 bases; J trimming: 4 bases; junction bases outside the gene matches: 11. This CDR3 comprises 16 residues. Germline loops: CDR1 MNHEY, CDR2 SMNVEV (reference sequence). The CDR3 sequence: CASRSDLRDRGETQYF. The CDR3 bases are TGTGCCAGCAGATCAGACCTCCGGGACAGGGGAGAGACCCAGTACTTC.